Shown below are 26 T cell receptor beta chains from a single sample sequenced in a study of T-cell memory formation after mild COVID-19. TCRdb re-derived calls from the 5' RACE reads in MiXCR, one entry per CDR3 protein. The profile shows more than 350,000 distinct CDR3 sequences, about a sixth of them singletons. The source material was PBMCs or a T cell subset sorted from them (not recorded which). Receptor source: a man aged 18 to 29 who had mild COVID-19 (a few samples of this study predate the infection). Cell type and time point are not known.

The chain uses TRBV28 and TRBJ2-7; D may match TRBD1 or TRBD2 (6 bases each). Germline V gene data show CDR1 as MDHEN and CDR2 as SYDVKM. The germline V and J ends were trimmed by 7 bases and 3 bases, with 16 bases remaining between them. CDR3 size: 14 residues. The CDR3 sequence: CASTRGDNLYEQYV. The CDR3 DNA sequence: TGTGCCAGCACTAGGGGGGACAACCTCTACGAGCAGTACGTC.

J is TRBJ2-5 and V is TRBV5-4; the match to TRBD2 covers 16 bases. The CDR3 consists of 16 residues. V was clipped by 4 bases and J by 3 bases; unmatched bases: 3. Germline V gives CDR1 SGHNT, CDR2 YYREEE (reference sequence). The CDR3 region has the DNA TGTGCCAGCAGCCTGGGGACTAGCGGGGGGGAAGAGACCCAGTACTTC. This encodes CASSLGTSGGEETQYF.

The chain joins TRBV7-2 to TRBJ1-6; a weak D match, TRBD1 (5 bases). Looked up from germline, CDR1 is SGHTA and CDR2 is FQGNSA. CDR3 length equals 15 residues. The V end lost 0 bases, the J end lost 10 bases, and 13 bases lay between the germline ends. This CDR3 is CASSLARVNMSPLHF. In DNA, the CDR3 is TGTGCCAGCAGCTTAGCCAGGGTTAATATGTCACCCCTCCACTTT. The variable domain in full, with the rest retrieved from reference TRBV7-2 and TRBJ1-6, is GAGVSQSPSNKVTEKGKDVELRCDPISGHTALYWYRQSLGQGLEFLIYFQGNSAPDKSGLPSDRFSAERTGGSVSTLTIQRTQQEDSAVYLCASSLARVNMSPLHFGNGTRLTVT.

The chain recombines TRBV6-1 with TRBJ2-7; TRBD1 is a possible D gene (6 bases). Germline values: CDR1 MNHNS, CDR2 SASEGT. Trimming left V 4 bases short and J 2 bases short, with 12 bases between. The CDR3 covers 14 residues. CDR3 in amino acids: CASSGHRDTYEQYV. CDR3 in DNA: TGTGCCAGCAGTGGACACCGGGACACCTACGAGCAGTACGTC.

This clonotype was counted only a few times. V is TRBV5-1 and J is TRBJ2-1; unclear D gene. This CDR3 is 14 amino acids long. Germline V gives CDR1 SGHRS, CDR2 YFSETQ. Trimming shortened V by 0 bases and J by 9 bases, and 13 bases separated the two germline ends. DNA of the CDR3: TGCGCCAGCAGCTTGGTTAGGAGCCTCCGTGAGCAGTTCTTC. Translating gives CASSLVRSLREQFF.

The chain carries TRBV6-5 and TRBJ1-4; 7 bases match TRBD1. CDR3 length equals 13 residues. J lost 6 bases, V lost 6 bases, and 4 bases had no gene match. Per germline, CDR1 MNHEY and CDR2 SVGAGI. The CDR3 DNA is TGTGCCAGCAGCCGACAGGGATATGAAAAACTGTTTTTT. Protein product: CASSRQGYEKLFF.

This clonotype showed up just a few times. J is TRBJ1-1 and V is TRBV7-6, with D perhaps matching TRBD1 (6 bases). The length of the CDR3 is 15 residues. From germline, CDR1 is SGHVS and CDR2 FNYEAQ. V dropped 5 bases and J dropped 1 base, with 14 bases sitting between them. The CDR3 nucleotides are TGTGCCAGCAGCACAGGGACTCCGGGGAACACTGAAGCTTTCTTT. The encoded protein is CASSTGTPGNTEAFF.

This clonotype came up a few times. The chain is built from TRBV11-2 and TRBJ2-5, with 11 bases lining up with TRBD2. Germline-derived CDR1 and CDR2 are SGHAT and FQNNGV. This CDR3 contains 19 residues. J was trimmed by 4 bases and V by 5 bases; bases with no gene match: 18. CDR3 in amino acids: CASSGPDTVLAGALETQYF. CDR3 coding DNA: TGTGCCAGCAGCGGCCCGGATACCGTACTAGCGGGGGCCTTAGAGACCCAGTACTTC.

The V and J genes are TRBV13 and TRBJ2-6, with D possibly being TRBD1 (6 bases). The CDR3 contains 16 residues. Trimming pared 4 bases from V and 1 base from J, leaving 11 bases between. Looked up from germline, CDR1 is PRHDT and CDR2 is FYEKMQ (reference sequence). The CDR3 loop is CASSWTAFSGANVLTF. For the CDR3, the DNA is TGTGCCAGCAGCTGGACAGCCTTTTCTGGGGCCAACGTCCTGACTTTC.

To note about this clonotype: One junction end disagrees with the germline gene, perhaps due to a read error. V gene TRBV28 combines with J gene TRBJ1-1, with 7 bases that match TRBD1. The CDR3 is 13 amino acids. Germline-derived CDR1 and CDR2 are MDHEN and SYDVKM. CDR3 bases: TGTGCCAGCAGTGAGACAGGGATCCCTGACGCTTTCTTT. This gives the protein CASSETGIPDAFF.

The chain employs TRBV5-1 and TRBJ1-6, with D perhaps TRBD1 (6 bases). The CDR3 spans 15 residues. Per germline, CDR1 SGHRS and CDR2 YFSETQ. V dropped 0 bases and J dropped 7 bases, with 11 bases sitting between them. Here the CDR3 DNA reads TGCGCCAGCAGCTTGGGACCAGGGGAAAATTCACCCCTCCACTTT. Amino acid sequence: CASSLGPGENSPLHF. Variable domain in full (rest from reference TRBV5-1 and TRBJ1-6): KAGVTQTPRYLIKTRGQQVTLSCSPISGHRSVSWYQQTPGQGLQFLFEYFSETQRNKGNFPGRFSGRQFSNSRSEMNVSTLELGDSALYLCASSLGPGENSPLHFGNGTRLTVT.

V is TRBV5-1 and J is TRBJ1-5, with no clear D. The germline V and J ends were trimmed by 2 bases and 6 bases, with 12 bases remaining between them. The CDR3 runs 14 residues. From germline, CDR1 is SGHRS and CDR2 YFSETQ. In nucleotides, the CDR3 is TGCGCCAGCAGCTTTAACGGGGAGGGTCAGCCCCAGCATTTT. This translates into CASSFNGEGQPQHF. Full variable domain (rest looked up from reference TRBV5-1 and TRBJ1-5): KAGVTQTPRYLIKTRGQQVTLSCSPISGHRSVSWYQQTPGQGLQFLFEYFSETQRNKGNFPGRFSGRQFSNSRSEMNVSTLELGDSALYLCASSFNGEGQPQHFGDGTRLSIL.

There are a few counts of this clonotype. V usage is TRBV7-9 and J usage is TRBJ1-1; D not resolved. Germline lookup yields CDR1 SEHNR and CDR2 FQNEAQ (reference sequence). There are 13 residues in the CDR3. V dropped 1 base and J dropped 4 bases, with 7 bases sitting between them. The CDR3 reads CASSLDPLTEAFF. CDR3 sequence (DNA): TGTGCCAGCAGCTTAGACCCTCTCACTGAAGCTTTCTTT.

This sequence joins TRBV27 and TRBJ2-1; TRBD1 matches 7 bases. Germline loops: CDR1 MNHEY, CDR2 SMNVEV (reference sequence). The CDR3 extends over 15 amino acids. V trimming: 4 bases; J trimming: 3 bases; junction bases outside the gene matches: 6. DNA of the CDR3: TGTGCCAGCAGTTCCGCCACAGGGGTCTACAATGAGCAGTTCTTC. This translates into CASSSATGVYNEQFF.

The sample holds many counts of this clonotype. The CDR3 nucleotides read TGCGCCAGCAGCATGACAGGGTCCGAGCAGTACGTC. This codes for CASSMTGSEQYV. This chain joins TRBV5-1 and TRBJ2-7, with 7 nucleotides matching TRBD1. With V trimmed by 4 bases and J by 6 bases, 4 bases remained unmatched. Looked up from germline, CDR1 is SGHRS and CDR2 is YFSETQ. CDR3 size: 12 residues.

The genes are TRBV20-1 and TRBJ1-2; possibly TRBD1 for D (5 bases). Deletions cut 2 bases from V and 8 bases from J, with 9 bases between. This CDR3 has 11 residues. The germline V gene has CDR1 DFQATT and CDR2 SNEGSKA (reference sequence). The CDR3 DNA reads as TGCAGTGCTAGACGAGGGGAAGGCTACACCTTC. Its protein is CSARRGEGYTF.

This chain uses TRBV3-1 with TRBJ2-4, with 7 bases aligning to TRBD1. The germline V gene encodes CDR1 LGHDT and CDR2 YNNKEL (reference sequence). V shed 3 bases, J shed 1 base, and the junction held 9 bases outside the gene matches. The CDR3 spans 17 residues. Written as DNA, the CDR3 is TGTGCCAGCAGCCAGACAGGGTTGGGTATTGCCAAAAACATTCAGTACTTC. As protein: CASSQTGLGIAKNIQYF.

The CDR3 DNA is TGCGCCAGCAGCTCCGGACAGCCTTCGACCGGGGAGCTGTTTTTT. Amino acids: CASSSGQPSTGELFF. This chain links TRBV5-1 with TRBJ2-2, with D possibly being TRBD1 (6 bases). CDR3 length: 15 amino acids. Trimming shortened V by 3 bases and J by 5 bases, and 14 bases separated the two germline ends. Germline V gives CDR1 SGHRS, CDR2 YFSETQ.

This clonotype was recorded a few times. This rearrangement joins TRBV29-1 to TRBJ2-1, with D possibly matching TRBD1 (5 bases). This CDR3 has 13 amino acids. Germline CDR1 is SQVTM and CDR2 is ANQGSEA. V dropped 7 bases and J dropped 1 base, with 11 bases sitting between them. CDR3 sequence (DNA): TGCAGCGCTACCAGGGTGTCCTACAATGAGCAGTTCTTC. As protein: CSATRVSYNEQFF.

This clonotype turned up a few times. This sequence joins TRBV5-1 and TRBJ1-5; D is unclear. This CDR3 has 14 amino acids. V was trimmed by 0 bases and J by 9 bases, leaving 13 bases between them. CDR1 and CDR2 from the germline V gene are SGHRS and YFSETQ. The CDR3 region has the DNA TGCGCCAGCAGCTTGGCGGTGGGAGTGGCGCCCCAGCATTTT. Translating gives CASSLAVGVAPQHF. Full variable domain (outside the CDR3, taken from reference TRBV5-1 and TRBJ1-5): KAGVTQTPRYLIKTRGQQVTLSCSPISGHRSVSWYQQTPGQGLQFLFEYFSETQRNKGNFPGRFSGRQFSNSRSEMNVSTLELGDSALYLCASSLAVGVAPQHFGDGTRLSIL.

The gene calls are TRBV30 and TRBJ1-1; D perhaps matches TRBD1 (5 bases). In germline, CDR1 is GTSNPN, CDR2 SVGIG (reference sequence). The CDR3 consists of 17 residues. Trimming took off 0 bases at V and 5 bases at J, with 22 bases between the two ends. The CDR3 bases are TGTGCCTGGAGTGTTGGCAGGGATTTTCGGGTTTTAACTGAAGCTTTCTTT. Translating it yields CAWSVGRDFRVLTEAFF.

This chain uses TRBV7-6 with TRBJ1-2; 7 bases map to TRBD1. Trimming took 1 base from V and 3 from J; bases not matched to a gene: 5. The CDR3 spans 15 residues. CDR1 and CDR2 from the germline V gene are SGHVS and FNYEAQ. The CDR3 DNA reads TGTGCCAGCAGCTTAGGGCAGGGGGGCTACTATGGCTACACCTTC. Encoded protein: CASSLGQGGYYGYTF.

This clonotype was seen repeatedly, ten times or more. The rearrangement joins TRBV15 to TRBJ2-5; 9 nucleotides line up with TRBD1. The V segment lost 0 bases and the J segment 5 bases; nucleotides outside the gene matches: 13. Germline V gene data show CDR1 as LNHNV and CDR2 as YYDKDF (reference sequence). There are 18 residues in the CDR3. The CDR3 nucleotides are TGTGCCACCAGCAGAGAGAAACCGGGACAGGGAAGGATGGAGACCCAGTACTTC. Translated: CATSREKPGQGRMETQYF. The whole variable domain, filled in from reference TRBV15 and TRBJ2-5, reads DAMVIQNPRYQVTQFGKPVTLSCSQTLNHNVMYWYQQKSSQAPKLLFHYYDKDFNNEADTPDNFQSRRPNTSFCFLDIRSPGLGDTAMYLCATSREKPGQGRMETQYFGPGTRLLVL.

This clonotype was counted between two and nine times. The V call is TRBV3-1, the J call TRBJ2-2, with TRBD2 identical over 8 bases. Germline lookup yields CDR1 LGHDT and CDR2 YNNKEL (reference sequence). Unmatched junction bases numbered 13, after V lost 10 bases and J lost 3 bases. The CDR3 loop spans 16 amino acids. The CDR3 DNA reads TGTGCCACCGGCCAGGTACTAGCGGTCGACACCGGGGAGCTGTTTTTT. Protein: CATGQVLAVDTGELFF.

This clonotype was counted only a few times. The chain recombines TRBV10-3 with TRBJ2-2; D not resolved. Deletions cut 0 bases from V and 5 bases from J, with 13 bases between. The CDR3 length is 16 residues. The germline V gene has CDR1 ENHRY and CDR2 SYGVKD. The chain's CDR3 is CAISESTLRETGELFF. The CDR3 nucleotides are TGTGCCATCAGTGAGTCAACATTAAGGGAAACCGGGGAGCTGTTTTTT.

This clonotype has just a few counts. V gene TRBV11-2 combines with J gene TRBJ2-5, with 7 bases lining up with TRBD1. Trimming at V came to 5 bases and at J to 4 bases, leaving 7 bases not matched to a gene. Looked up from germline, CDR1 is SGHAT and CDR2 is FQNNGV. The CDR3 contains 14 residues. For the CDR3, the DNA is TGTGCCAGCAGCCAACAGGGGAATGGAGAGACCCAGTACTTC. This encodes CASSQQGNGETQYF.